Listed below are T cell receptor beta chains from one sample, sequenced in a study of blood T cell repertoires in COVID-19. Produced via immunoSEQ multiplex PCR; TCRdb's table is partial and in-frame only. The repertoire holds 300,000 to 350,000 clones, with under 95% as singletons. The source material was peripheral blood. These TCRs come from a woman between 18 and 30 years old who had recovered from COVID-19. Each CDR3 is given with its conserved first and last residue.

TRBJ2-3,TRBV24-1,CATSDFQISGLSTDTQYF
TRBJ2-2,TRBV19,CASSKHGQEDTGELFF
TRBJ1-5,TRBV5-1,CASSSGTGNNQPQHF
TRBJ2-2,TRBV5-1,CASSLRGSVTGELFF
TRBJ2-1,TRBV6-5,CAKSRTVATPNEQFF
TRBJ1-1,TRBV19,CASTGHTEAFF
TRBJ2-5,TRBV6-2/TRBV6-3,CASSYSGAETQYF
TRBJ2-1,TRBV12-5,CASGPGLADHNEQFF
TRBJ2-3,TRBV24-1,CATSDPTSGNTDTQYF
TRBJ2-1,TRBV9,CASSLRTSVGVGEQFF
TRBJ2-2,TRBV11-3,CASSLDSGNTGELFF
TRBJ2-1,TRBV9,CASSAGTSGFQGYNEQFF
TRBJ1-1,TRBV29-1,CSLDPTMNTEAFF
TRBJ1-1,TRBV28,CASNDRGRGEAFF
TRBJ2-3,TRBV24-1,CASGGEGPYSTDTQYF
TRBJ1-1,TRBV19,CASSMVANTEAFF
TRBJ1-5,TRBV2,CASGSETGQPQHF
TRBJ1-2,TRBV9,CASSVNPRQGPYYGYTF
TRBJ1-2,TRBV4-3,CASSHRGTGYTF
TRBJ1-2,TRBV7-9,CASSLAPGANYGYTF
TRBJ1-5,TRBV7-9,CASGGGGGQPQHF
TRBJ1-1,TRBV3-1/TRBV3-2,CASSQRGRGPGTEAFF
TRBJ1-3,TRBV2,CASSEARGAGNTIYF